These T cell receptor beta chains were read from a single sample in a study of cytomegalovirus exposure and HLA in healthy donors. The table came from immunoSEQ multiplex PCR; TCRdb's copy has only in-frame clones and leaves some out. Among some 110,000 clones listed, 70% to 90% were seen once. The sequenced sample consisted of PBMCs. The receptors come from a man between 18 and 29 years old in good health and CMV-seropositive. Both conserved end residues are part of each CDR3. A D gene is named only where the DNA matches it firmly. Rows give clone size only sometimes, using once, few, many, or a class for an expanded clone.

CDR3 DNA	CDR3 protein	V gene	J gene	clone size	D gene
TGTGCCAGCAGCGCGGGAGGGATCGAGGCTTTCTTT	CASSAGGIEAFF	TRBV9	TRBJ1-1	.	.
TGCGCCAGCAGCCAAGTGGGAGGTAGGGGAGTCAACGAGCAGTACTTC	CASSQVGGRGVNEQYF	TRBV4-1	TRBJ2-7	.	.
TGTGCCAGCAGCTCTGACAGGGGTCCGAACACCGGGGAGCTGTTTTTT	CASSSDRGPNTGELFF	TRBV28	TRBJ2-2	few	TRBD1
TGTGCCAGCAGTCAGGGACAGTACAATGAGCAGTTCTTC	CASSQGQYNEQFF	TRBV27	TRBJ2-1	.	TRBD1
TGTGCCATCAGTGAGTGGGACAGGGGCTCCTACGAGCAGTACTTC	CAISEWDRGSYEQYF	TRBV10-3	TRBJ2-7	.	TRBD1
TGTGCCAGCAGTGGGGTATGGGCTGCTCAGCCCCAGCATTTT	CASSGVWAAQPQHF	TRBV6-1	TRBJ1-5	once	.
TGTGCCAGCAGCTTAGTGGTCAGGGCCAGCGAGCAGTTCTTC	CASSLVVRASEQFF	TRBV11-2	TRBJ2-1	.	.
TGCGCCAGCAGTGAGGACGGACTAGGGGACACAGATACGCAGTATTTT	CASSEDGLGDTDTQYF	TRBV10-1	TRBJ2-3	.	TRBD2
TGTGCCAGCAGTGAACAACCGGGACAGGGGAATTCACCCCTCCACTTT	CASSEQPGQGNSPLHF	TRBV6-1	TRBJ1-6	.	TRBD1
TGCGCCAGCGCGAGCCTTGGCCTAGCGGTCGAAGAGACCCAGTACTTC	CASASLGLAVEETQYF	TRBV5-1	TRBJ2-5	.	TRBD2